The clone carrying this TCR beta chain has at least ten counts. Its antigen is unidentified. Via MiXCR, TCRdb re-called the 5' RACE reads, giving one row per CDR3 protein. The table shows 250,000 or so distinct CDR3 sequences, with 6% to 8.5% occurring only once. The record originates from a study of identical twins. There are 14 residues in the CDR3. J was trimmed by 3 bases and V by 2 bases; bases with no gene match: 2. The V gene's germline CDR1 is MNHEY and CDR2 SMNVEV (reference sequence). The study, taken as a whole, reports: Low generation-probability sequences were in excess among twin-shared out-of-frame alpha sequences.

The same specimen was also included in a second study, on yellow fever vaccine responses in identical twins.

The chain carries TRBV27 and TRBJ2-3, with 7 positions matching TRBD1. Sequences were obtained from CD8+ T cells sorted from blood. The clonotype comes from a young woman in good health. The CDR3 coding sequence is TGTGCCAGCAGTTTACTACAGGGGACAGATACGCAGTATTTT. Translation: CASSLLQGTDTQYF.